The clone carrying this T cell receptor (beta chain) was counted at least ten times. Axillary draining lymph nodes of breast cancer patients supplied the node samples. This sample was included in a study of breast tumors, draining lymph nodes, adjacent tissues. V shed 4 bases and J shed 6 bases, with 9 bases lying between them. Germline CDR1 reads SGHVS; CDR2 reads FQNEAQ. The CDR3 has 13 residues. A single record per CDR3 protein comes from TCRdb applying MiXCR to the multiplex PCR reads. This table has 250,000 or so distinct CDR3 sequences, under 35% appearing once. The receptor was isolated from a female donor with breast cancer. Some clones in this sample may be carry-over from other donors' samples. Sequencing was carried out using axillary lymph node tissue. The chain has TRBV7-8 and TRBJ2-2; no clear D. DNA of the CDR3: TGTGCCAGCAGCTGGTCTCGGCCCGGGGAGCTGTTTTTT. Amino acids: CASSWSRPGELFF.